These 7 T cell receptor beta chains came from one sample sequenced in a study of CD8 T cells in ankylosing spondylitis. Each CDR3 protein is one row after TCRdb ran MiXCR on the 5' RACE reads. The sample includes around 490,000 distinct CDR3 sequences, approximately 5.3% of them seen just once. These receptors have no identified antigens. Study-wide results and caveats: Seemingly distinctive of ankylosing spondylitis blood was a TCR beta motif formed by eight highly homologous variants.

Sequenced sample: blood, either unsorted or a sorted T cell fraction (not recorded which). Receptors were obtained from a male donor with ankylosing spondylitis.

Ten or more counts support this clonotype. The rearrangement links TRBV21-1 to TRBJ1-4. TRBV21-1 is a documented pseudogene. CDR3 size: 13 residues. The CDR3 bases are TGTGCCAGCAGCACCGAGGGCGGAGAAAAACTGTTTTTT. Amino acids: CASSTEGGEKLFF.

This clonotype was seen ten or more times. The CDR3 DNA is TGTGCCACCCAAGGGGGCACTAATGAAAAACTGTTTTTT. Protein: CATQGGTNEKLFF. The chain couples TRBV10-3 to TRBJ1-4; 7 bases match TRBD1. V trimming: 10 bases; J trimming: 2 bases; junction bases outside the gene matches: 4. This CDR3 comprises 13 residues. The germline V gene has CDR1 ENHRY and CDR2 SYGVKD.

This chain uses TRBV30 with TRBJ2-7, with D possibly TRBD2 on 6 matching bases. This CDR3 has 12 amino acids. CDR1 and CDR2 from the germline V gene are GTSNPN and SVGIG (reference sequence). V dropped 8 bases and J dropped 5 bases, with 16 bases sitting between them. The CDR3 region is CALGTLSDEQYF. DNA for the CDR3: TGTGCCCTCGGGACTCTTAGCGACGAGCAGTACTTC.

This clonotype was counted at least ten times. This chain connects TRBV28 to TRBJ2-3; D is perhaps TRBD2 (5 bases). Trimming removed 4 bases from V and 4 bases from J, with 15 bases in between. The CDR3 contains 15 residues. In germline, CDR1 is MDHEN, CDR2 SYDVKM. DNA of the CDR3: TGTGCCAGCAGTTCTGCGGGCCGCGAGGCAGATACGCAGTATTTT. This sequence encodes CASSSAGREADTQYF.

Many counts were recorded for this clonotype. This chain links TRBV5-6 with TRBJ1-5; 10 bases map to TRBD1. Germline lookup yields CDR1 SGHDT and CDR2 YYEEEE. CDR3 length: 15 amino acids. Trimming removed 3 bases from V and 10 bases from J; junction bases left unmatched: 10. The CDR3 DNA follows: TGTGCCAGCAGCTACGGGACAGGGGAAGTTAGACCCCAGCATTTT. This encodes CASSYGTGEVRPQHF.

In its sample, this clonotype was seen many times. The chain carries TRBV6-2 or TRBV6-3 and TRBJ1-1; perhaps TRBD1 as D (6 bases). Germline assignment: CDR1 MNHEY and CDR2 SVGEGT. The CDR3 has 11 residues. V shed 5 bases and J shed 9 bases, with 10 bases lying between them. The CDR3 is CASSNGQKAFF. In nucleotides, the CDR3 is TGTGCCAGCAGTAACGGACAGAAAGCTTTCTTT.

This clonotype was recorded many times. This rearrangement joins TRBV7-2 to TRBJ2-3; TRBD2 matches at 12 bases. This CDR3 region has 15 residues. V dropped 5 bases and J dropped 6; count of bases not matched to a gene: 6. From germline, CDR1 is SGHTA and CDR2 FQGNSA. This CDR3 is CASSVTSGGWDTQYF. The CDR3 DNA follows: TGTGCCAGCAGCGTCACTAGCGGGGGGTGGGATACGCAGTATTTT. The whole variable domain, remainder taken from reference TRBV7-2 and TRBJ2-3, is GAGVSQSPSNKVTEKGKDVELRCDPISGHTALYWYRQSLGQGLEFLIYFQGNSAPDKSGLPSDRFSAERTGGSVSTLTIQRTQQEDSAVYLCASSVTSGGWDTQYFGPGTRLTVL.